The TCR beta chain under discussion was sequenced for a study of blood T cell repertoires in COVID-19. On the study more broadly: COVID-19 samples, acute and convalescent, were from the United States, Italy and Spain.

The repertoire was sequenced with immunoSEQ multiplex PCR; TCRdb's copy has only in-frame clones and lacks some. Of approximately 250,000 clones listed, roughly nine tenths are singletons. Germline values: CDR1 SGHTA, CDR2 FQGNSA. V dropped 4 bases and J dropped 10; count of bases not matched to a gene: 9. There are 13 residues in the CDR3. Sequencing input: peripheral blood. V usage is TRBV7-2 and J usage is TRBJ1-1; TRBD1 matches at 7 bases. The TCR comes from a man aged 35 to 55 with active or convalescent COVID-19. The CDR3 DNA reads as TGTGCCAGCAGCTCCCAGACAGGGCGGGCAGCTTTCTTT. Translating it yields CASSSQTGRAAFF. The whole variable domain, remainder taken from reference TRBV7-2 and TRBJ1-1, is GAGVSQSPSNKVTEKGKDVELRCDPISGHTALYWYRQSLGQGLEFLIYFQGNSAPDKSGLPSDRFSAERTGGSVSTLTIQRTQQEDSAVYLCASSSQTGRAAFFGQGTRLTVV.